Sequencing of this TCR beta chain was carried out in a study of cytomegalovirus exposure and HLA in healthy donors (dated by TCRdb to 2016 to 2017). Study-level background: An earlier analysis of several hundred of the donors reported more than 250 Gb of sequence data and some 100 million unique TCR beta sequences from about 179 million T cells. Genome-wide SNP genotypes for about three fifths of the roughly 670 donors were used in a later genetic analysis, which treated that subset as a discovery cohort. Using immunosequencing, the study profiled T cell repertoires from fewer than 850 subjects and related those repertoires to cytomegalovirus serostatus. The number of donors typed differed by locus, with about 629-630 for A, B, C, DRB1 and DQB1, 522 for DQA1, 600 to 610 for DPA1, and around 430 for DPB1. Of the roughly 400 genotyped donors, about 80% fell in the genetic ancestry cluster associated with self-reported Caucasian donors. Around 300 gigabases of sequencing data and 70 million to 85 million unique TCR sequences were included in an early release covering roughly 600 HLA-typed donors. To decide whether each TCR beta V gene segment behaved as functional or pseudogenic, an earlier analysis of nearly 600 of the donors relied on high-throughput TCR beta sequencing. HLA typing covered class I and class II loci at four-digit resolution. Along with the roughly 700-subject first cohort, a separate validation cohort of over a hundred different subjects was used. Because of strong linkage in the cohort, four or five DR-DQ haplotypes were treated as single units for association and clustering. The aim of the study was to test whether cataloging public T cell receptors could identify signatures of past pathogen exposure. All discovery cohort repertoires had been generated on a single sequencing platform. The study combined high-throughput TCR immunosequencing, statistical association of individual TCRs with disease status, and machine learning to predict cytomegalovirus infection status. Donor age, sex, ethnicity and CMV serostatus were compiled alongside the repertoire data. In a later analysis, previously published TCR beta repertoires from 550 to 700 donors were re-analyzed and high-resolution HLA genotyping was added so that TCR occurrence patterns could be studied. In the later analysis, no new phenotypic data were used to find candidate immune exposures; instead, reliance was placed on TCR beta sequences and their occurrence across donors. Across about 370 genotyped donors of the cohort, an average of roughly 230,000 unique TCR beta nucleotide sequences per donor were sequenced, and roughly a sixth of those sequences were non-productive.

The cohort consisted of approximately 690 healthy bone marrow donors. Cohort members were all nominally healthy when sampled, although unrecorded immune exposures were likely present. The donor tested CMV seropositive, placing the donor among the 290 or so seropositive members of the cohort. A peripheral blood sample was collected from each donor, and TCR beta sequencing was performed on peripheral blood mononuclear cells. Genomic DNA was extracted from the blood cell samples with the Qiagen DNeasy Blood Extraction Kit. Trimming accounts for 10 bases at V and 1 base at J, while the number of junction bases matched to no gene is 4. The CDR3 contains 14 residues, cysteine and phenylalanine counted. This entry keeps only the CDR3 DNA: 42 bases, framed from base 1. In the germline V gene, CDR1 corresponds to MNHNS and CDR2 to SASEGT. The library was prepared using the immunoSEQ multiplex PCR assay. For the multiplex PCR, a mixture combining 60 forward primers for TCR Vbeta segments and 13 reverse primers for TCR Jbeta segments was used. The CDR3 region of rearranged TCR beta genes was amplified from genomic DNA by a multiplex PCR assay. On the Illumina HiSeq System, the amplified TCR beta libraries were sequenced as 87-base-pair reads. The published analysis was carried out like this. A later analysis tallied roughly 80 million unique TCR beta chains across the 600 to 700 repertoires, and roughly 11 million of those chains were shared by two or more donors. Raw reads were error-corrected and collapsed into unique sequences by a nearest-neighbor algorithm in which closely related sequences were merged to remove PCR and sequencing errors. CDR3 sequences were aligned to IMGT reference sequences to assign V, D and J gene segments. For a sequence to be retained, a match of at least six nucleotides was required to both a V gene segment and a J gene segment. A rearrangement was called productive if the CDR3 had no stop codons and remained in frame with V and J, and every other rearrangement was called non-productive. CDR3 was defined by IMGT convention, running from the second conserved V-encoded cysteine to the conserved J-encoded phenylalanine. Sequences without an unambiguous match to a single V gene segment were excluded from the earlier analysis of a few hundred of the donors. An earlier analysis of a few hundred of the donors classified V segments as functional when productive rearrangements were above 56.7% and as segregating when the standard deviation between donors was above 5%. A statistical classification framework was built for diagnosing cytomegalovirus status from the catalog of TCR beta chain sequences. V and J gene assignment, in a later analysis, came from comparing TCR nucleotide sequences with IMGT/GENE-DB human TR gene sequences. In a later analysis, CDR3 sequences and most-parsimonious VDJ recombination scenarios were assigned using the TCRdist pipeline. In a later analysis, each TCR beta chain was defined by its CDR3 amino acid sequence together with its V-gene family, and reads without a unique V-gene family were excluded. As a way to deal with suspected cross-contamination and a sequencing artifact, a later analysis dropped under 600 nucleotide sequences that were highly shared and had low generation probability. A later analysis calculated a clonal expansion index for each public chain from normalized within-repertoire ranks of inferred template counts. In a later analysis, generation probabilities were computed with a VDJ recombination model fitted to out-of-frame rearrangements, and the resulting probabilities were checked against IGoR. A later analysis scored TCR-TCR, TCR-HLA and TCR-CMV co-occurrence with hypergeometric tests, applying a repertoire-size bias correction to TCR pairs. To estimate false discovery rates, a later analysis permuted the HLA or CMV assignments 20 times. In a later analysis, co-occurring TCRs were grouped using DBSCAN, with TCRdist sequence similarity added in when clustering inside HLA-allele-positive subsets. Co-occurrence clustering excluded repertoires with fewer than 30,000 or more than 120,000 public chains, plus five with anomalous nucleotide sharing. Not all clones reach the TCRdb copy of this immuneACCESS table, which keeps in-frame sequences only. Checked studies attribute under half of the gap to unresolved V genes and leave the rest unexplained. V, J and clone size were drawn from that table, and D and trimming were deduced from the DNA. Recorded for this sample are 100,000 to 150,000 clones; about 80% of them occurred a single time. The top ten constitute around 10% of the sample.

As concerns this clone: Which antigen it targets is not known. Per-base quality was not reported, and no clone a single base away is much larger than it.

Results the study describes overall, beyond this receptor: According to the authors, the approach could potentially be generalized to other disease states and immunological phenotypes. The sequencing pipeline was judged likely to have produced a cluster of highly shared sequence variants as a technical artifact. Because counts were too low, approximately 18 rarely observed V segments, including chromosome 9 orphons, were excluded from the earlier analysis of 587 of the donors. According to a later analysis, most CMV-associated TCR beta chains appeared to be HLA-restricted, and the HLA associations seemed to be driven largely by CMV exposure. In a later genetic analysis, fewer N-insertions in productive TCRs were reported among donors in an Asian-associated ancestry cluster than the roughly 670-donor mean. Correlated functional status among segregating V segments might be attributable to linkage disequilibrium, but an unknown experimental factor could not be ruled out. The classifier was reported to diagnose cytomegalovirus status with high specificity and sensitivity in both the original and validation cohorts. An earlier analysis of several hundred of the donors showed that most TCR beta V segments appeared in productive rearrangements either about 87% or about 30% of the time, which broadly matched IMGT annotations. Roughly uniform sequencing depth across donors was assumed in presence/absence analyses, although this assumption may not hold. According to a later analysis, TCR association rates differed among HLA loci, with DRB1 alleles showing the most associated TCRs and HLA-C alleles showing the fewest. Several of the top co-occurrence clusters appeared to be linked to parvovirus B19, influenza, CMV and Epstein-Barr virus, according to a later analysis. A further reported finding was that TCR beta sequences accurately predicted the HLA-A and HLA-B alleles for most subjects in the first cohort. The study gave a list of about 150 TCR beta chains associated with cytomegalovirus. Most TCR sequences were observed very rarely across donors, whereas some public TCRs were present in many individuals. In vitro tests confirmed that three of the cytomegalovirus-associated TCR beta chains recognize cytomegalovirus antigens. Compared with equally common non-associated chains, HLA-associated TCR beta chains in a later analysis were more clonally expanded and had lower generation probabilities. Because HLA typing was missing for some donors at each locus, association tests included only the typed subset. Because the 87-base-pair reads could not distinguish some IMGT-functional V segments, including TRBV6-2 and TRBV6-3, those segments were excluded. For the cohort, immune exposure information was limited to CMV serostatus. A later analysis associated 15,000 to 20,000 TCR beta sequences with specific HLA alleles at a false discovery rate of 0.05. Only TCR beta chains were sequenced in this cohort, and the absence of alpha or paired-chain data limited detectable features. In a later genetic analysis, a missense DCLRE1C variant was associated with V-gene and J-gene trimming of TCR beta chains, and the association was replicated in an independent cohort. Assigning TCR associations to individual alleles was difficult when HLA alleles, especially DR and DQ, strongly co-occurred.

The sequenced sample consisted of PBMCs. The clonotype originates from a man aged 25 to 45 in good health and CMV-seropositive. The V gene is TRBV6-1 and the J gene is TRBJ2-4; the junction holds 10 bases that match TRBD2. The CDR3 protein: CATQTSGAKNIQYF. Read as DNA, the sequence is TGTGCCACCCAGACTAGCGGGGCCAAAAACATTCAGTACTTC.